What follows are 6 T cell receptor beta chains derived from one specimen sequenced in a study of regulatory T cells in long-lasting Graves disease. Combining iRepertoire HTBI primers with Arm-PCR of CDR3 regions, the authors built TCR beta libraries. TCRdb recomputed calls from the multiplex PCR reads with MiXCR, one row per CDR3 protein. The sample consists of 320,000 or so distinct CDR3 sequences, 18% of them appearing once. Stated time point: newly diagnosed GD, antithyroid drugs for less than 3 months. The TCR library was made from RNA extracted from PBMCs. The sample was peripheral blood mononuclear cells (PBMCs), taken at new diagnosis, from a patient treated with antithyroid drugs. All receptors come from a female donor with Graves disease.

This clonotype was counted ten times or more. This chain links TRBV20-1 with TRBJ2-1, with 10 bases fitting TRBD2. Unmatched junction bases numbered 9, after V lost 0 bases and J lost 4 bases. Germline-derived CDR1 and CDR2 are DFQATT and SNEGSKA (reference sequence). There are 17 residues in the CDR3. The CDR3 DNA sequence: TGCAGTGCTAGAGAGATTAGCGGGAGGCCAGAATACAATGAGCAGTTCTTC. This encodes CSAREISGRPEYNEQFF.

In its sample, this clonotype was seen many times. The chain recombines TRBV28 with TRBJ1-5; perhaps TRBD1 as D (6 bases). CDR3 length: 15 residues. From germline, CDR1 is MDHEN and CDR2 SYDVKM. Trimming left V 5 bases short and J 1 base short, with 12 bases between. Here the CDR3 reads CASSPLQGSNQPQHF. DNA of the CDR3: TGTGCCAGCAGTCCGCTTCAGGGGAGCAATCAGCCCCAGCATTTT.

This clonotype was seen repeatedly, ten times or more. The CDR3 sequence: CASSSGQPHSPLHF. The CDR3 DNA reads TGTGCCAGCAGTTCGGGACAGCCACATTCACCCCTCCACTTT. This sequence joins TRBV5-6 and TRBJ1-6, with 7 nucleotides matching TRBD1. Looked up from germline, CDR1 is SGHDT and CDR2 is YYEEEE. The CDR3 covers 14 residues. The V segment lost 5 bases and the J segment 8 bases; nucleotides outside the gene matches: 7.

This sequence joins TRBV6-1 and TRBJ1-4; a possible D gene is TRBD1 (6 bases). Deletions cut 6 bases from V and 7 bases from J, with 15 bases between. The germline CDR1 and CDR2 sequences are MNHNS and SASEGT. The CDR3 sequence is 14 residues long. The DNA of the CDR3 is TGTGCCAGCAGCCGGGACATGAGATTTGAAAAACTGTTTTTT. Translated: CASSRDMRFEKLFF.

This clonotype was recorded many times. The CDR3 DNA follows: TGTGCCAGCAGTTACCTTGGCGACACCGGGGAGCTGTTTTTT. Amino acids: CASSYLGDTGELFF. The rearrangement joins TRBV28 to TRBJ2-2; D not resolved. The germline V gene encodes CDR1 MDHEN and CDR2 SYDVKM. Trimming removed 4 bases from V and 3 bases from J, with 9 bases in between. This CDR3 region has 14 residues.

This clonotype was detected many times. The V call is TRBV12-3 or TRBV12-4, the J call TRBJ2-5, with 9 bases aligning to TRBD1. With 2 bases clipped from V and 5 bases from J, the junction kept 3 bases outside the gene matches. CDR3 length: 14 amino acids. The CDR3 DNA reads as TGTGCCAGCAGTTTAACAGGGGGCGGGGAGACCCAGTACTTC. Its protein is CASSLTGGGETQYF.